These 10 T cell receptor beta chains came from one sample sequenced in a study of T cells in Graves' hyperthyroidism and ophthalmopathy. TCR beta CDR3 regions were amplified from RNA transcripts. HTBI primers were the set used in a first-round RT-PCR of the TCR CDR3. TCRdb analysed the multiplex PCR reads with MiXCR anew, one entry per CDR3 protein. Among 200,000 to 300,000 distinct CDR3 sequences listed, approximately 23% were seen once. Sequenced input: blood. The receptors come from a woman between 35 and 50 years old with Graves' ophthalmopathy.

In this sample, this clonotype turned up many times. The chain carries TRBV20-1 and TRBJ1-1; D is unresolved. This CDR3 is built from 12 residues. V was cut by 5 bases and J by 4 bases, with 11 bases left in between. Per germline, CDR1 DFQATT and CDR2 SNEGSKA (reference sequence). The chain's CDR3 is CSAPVLGTEAFF. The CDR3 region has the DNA TGCAGTGCTCCCGTCCTGGGCACTGAAGCTTTCTTT.

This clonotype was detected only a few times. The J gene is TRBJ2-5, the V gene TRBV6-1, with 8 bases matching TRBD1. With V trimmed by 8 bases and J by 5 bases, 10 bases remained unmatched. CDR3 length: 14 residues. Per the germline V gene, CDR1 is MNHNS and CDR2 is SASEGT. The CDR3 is CASGRTGPTETQYF. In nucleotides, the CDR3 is TGTGCCAGCGGTCGGACAGGGCCCACGGAGACCCAGTACTTC.

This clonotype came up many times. The CDR3 here is CASSLGQGNTEAFF. The CDR3 nucleotides read TGTGCCAGCAGTTTGGGACAGGGGAACACTGAAGCTTTCTTT. The V call is TRBV28, the J call TRBJ1-1, with TRBD1 matching 9 bases. The CDR3 is 14 residues long. The germline gives CDR1 MDHEN, CDR2 SYDVKM. Trimming removed 3 bases from V and 1 base from J; junction bases left unmatched: 0.

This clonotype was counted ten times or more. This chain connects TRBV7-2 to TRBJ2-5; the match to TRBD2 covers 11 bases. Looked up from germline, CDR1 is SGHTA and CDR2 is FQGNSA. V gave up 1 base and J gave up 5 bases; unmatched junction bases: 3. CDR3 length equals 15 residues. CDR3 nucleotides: TGTGCCAGCAGCTTAGTCCCTAGCGGGAGGGAGACCCAGTACTTC. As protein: CASSLVPSGRETQYF. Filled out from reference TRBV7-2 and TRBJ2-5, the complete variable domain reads GAGVSQSPSNKVTEKGKDVELRCDPISGHTALYWYRQSLGQGLEFLIYFQGNSAPDKSGLPSDRFSAERTGGSVSTLTIQRTQQEDSAVYLCASSLVPSGRETQYFGPGTRLLVL.

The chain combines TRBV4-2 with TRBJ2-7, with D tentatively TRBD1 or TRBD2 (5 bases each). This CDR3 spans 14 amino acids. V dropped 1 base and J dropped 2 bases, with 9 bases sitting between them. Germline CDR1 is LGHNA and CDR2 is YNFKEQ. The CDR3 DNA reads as TGTGCCAGCAGCCAAGGGGACGGGGCCTACGAGCAGTACTTC. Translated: CASSQGDGAYEQYF.

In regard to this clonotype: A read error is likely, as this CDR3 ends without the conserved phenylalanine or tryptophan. The DNA of the CDR3 is TGTGCCAGCAGCCAACGTCCGACTAGACCAGGTCTTGCCTACGAGCAGTACCTC. It specifies CASSQRPTRPGLAYEQYL. The chain joins TRBV6-2 or TRBV6-3 to TRBJ2-7; perhaps TRBD2 as D (6 bases). The germline V and J ends were trimmed by 6 bases and 2 bases, with 26 bases remaining between them. There are 18 residues in the CDR3. Germline values: CDR1 MNHEY, CDR2 SVGEGT.

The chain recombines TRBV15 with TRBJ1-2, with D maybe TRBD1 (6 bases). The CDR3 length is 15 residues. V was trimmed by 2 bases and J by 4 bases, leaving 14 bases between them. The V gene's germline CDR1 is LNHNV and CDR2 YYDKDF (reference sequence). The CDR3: CATSRYKGGSYGYTF. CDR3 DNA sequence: TGTGCCACCAGCAGATATAAGGGGGGCAGCTATGGCTACACCTTC.

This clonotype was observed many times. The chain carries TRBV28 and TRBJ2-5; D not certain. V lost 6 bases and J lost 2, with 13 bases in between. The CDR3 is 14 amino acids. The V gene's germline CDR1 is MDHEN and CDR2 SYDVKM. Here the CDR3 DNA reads TGTGCCAGCAGCAATACCGACGGACAAGAGACCCAGTACTTC. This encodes CASSNTDGQETQYF.

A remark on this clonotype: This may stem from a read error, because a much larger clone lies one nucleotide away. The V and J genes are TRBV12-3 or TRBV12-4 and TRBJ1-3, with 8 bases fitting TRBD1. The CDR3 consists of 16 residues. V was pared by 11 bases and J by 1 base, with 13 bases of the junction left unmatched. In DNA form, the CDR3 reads TGTGCCTGCAACTCCGGGACAGGATTTTCTGGAAACACCATATATTTT. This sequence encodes CACNSGTGFSGNTIYF.

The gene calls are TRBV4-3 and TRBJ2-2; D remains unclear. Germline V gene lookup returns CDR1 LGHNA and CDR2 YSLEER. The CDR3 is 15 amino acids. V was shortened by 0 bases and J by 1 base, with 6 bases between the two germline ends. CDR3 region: CASSQEPVNTGELFF. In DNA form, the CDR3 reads TGCGCCAGCAGCCAAGAGCCCGTGAACACCGGGGAGCTGTTTTTT.